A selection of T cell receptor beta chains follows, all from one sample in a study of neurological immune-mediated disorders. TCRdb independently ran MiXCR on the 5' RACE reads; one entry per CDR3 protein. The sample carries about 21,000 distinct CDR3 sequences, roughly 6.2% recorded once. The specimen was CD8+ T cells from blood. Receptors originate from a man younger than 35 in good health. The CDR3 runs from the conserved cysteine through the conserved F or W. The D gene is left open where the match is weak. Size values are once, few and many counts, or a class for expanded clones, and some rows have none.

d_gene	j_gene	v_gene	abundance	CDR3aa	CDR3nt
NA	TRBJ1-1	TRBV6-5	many	CASHRAANTEAFF	TGTGCCAGCCACAGGGCGGCGAACACTGAAGCTTTCTTT
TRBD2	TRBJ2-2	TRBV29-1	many	CSVDIAGENTGELFF	TGCAGCGTTGACATAGCGGGGGAGAACACCGGGGAGCTGTTTTTT
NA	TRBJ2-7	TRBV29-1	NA	CSVGVALGAYEQYF	TGCAGCGTCGGGGTTGCTTTGGGTGCCTACGAGCAGTACTTC
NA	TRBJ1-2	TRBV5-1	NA	CASSFYICSARDIAPESYGYTF	NA
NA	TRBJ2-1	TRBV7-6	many	CASSLAITHNEQFF	TGTGCCAGCAGCTTAGCGATTACGCACAATGAGCAGTTCTTC
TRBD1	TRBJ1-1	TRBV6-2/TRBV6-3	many	CASSYGWDRQTAYVAFF	TGTGCCAGCAGTTACGGTTGGGACAGACAAACCGCGTATGTGGCTTTCTTT
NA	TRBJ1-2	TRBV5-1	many	CASSDELSGYGYTF	TGCGCCAGCAGCGACGAGCTGTCGGGGTATGGCTACACCTTC
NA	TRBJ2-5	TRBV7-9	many	CASSPIGETQYF	TGTGCCAGCAGCCCGATAGGGGAGACCCAGTACTTC
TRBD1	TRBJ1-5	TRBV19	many	CATRWDRYSNQPQHF	TGTGCCACAAGATGGGACAGGTATAGCAATCAGCCCCAGCATTTT
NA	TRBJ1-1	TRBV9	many	CASSVRQYTEAFF	TGTGCCAGCAGCGTAAGGCAATACACTGAAGCTTTCTTT
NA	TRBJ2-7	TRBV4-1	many	CASSQRTGLVSYEQYF	TGCGCCAGCAGCCAACGAACAGGGCTAGTTTCCTACGAGCAGTACTTC
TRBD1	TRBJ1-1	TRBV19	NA	CASSRTDRGFTEAFF	TGTGCCAGTAGTCGGACGGACAGGGGGTTCACTGAAGCTTTCTTT
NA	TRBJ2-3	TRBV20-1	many	CSANNGETSTDTQYF	TGCAGTGCCAACAACGGAGAGACTAGCACAGATACGCAGTATTTT
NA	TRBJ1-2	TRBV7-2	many	CASSLQLPGYTF	TGTGCCAGCAGCTTACAACTCCCTGGCTACACCTTC
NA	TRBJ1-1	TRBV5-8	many	CAVQGTEAFF	TGTGCCGTACAGGGCACTGAAGCTTTCTTT
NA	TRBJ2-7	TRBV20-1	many	CSAEGSSYLSEQYF	TGCAGTGCGGAGGGCAGCTCTTACTTAAGCGAGCAGTACTTC
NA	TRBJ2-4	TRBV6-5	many	CASSSGLDDKNIQYF	TGTGCCAGCAGTTCAGGGCTCGACGACAAAAACATTCAGTACTTC
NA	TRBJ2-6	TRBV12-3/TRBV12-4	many	CASSPALSGANVLTF	TGTGCCAGCAGTCCGGCACTCTCTGGGGCCAACGTCCTGACTTTC
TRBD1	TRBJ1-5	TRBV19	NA	CASSIVTGKYSNQPQHF	TGTGCCAGTAGTATAGTGACAGGGAAGTATAGCAATCAGCCCCAGCATTTT
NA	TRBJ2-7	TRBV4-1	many	CASSQDPGVPNEQYF	TGCGCCAGCAGCCAAGATCCGGGGGTCCCCAACGAGCAGTACTTC
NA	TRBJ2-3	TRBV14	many	CASSNLYSSTDTQYF	TGTGCCAGCAGCAACCTTTACTCTAGCACAGATACGCAGTATTTT
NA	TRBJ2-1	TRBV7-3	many	CASSLSIGTRNEQFF	TGTGCCAGCAGCTTAAGTATAGGGACAAGAAATGAGCAGTTCTTC
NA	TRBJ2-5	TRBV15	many	CATSRGGGFGATQYF	TGTGCCACCAGCAGAGGTGGGGGTTTTGGAGCGACCCAGTACTTC
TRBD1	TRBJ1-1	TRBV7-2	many	CASSSDRGMDTEAFF	TGTGCCAGCAGCTCCGACAGGGGCATGGACACTGAAGCTTTCTTT
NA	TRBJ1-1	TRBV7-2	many	CASSLGQYTEAFF	TGTGCCAGCAGCTTGGGGCAATACACTGAAGCTTTCTTT
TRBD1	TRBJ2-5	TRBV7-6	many	CASSSTGVETQYF	TGTGCCAGCAGCTCGACAGGGGTCGAGACCCAGTACTTC
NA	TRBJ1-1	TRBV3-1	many	CASSHPFMNTEAFF	TGTGCCAGCAGCCACCCTTTCATGAACACTGAAGCTTTCTTT
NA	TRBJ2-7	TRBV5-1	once	CASRLRDGSYEQYF	TGCGCCAGCAGACTCCGGGACGGCTCCTACGAGCAGTACTTC
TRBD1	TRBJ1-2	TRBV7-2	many	CASSPRQGFFYGYTF	TGTGCCAGCAGCCCCAGACAGGGCTTTTTCTATGGCTACACCTTC
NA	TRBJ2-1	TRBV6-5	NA	CASQTPQGNEQFF	TGTGCCAGTCAAACCCCGCAGGGCAATGAGCAGTTCTTC
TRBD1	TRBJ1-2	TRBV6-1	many	CASSEAGTVSGYTF	TGTGCCAGCAGTGAAGCGGGGACAGTAAGCGGCTACACCTTC
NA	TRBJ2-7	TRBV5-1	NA	CASSFYICSAQGLFYEQYF	NA
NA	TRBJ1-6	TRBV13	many	CASSLHGQINSPLHF	TGTGCCAGCAGCCTACACGGGCAGATCAATTCACCCCTCCACTTT
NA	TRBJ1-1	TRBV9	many	CASSVAGISGTEAFF	TGTGCCAGCAGCGTAGCAGGAATCTCGGGCACTGAAGCTTTCTTT
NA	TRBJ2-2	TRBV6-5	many	CASSYFQNTGELFF	TGTGCCAGCAGTTACTTCCAGAACACCGGGGAGCTGTTTTTT
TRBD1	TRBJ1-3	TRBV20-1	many	CSARATGGGNTIYF	TGCAGTGCCCGTGCGACAGGGGGCGGAAACACCATATATTTT
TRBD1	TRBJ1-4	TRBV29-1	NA	CSVGTGGFNEKLFF	TGCAGCGTGGGGACAGGCGGTTTTAATGAAAAACTGTTTTTT
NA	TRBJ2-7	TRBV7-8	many	CASSLAAGPFYEQYF	TGTGCCAGCAGCTTAGCTGCGGGGCCGTTCTACGAGCAGTACTTC
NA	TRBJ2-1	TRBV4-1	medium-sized	CASVSSRGSTNEQFF	TGCGCCAGCGTATCGTCGCGGGGTTCTACCAATGAGCAGTTCTTC
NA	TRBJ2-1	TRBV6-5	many	CASSSSGSEQFF	TGTGCCAGCAGTTCGTCCGGGAGTGAGCAGTTCTTC
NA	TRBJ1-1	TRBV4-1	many	CASSQGGRAFF	TGCGCCAGCAGCCAAGGGGGGAGGGCTTTCTTT
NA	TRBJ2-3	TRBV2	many	CASILFASGPDTQYF	TGTGCCAGCATTTTGTTCGCTTCAGGCCCAGATACGCAGTATTTT
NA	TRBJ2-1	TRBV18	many	CASSPPLREFRQFF	TGTGCCAGCTCACCACCGTTGAGAGAGTTTCGGCAGTTCTTC
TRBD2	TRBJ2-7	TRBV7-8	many	CASSIGGGSYEQYF	TGTGCCAGCAGCATCGGGGGGGGTTCCTACGAGCAGTACTTC
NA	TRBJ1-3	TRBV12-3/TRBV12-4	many	CASSSGFGTSGNTIYF	TGTGCCAGCAGTTCTGGGTTCGGAACCTCTGGAAACACCATATATTTT